These 16 T cell receptor beta chains were sequenced from one sample in a study of PD-L1 blockade in urothelial cancer. Time point given: pretreatment peripheral blood. Libraries were prepared by immunoSEQ multiplex PCR; TCRdb keeps only in-frame clonotypes and omits some of them. The data hold tens of thousands of clones, with roughly 90% observed a single time. Here the sequenced sample was PBMCs, taken around atezolizumab (anti-PD-L1) treatment. The receptors were gathered from a man aged 55 to 70 with urothelial cancer.

The chain couples TRBV5-4 to TRBJ2-7; a possible D gene is TRBD2 (6 bases). V lost 6 bases to trimming and J lost 0 bases, with 16 bases between them. This CDR3 has 15 residues. The germline V gene has CDR1 SGHNT and CDR2 YYREEE (reference sequence). This CDR3 is CASTVGSGSSYEQYF. For the CDR3, the DNA is TGTGCCAGCACCGTTGGAAGCGGGTCCTCCTACGAGCAGTACTTC. The whole variable domain, filled in from reference TRBV5-4 and TRBJ2-7, reads ETGVTQSPTHLIKTRGQQVTLRCSSQSGHNTVSWYQQALGQGPQFIFQYYREEENGRGNFPPRFSGLQFPNYSSELNVNALELDDSALYLCASTVGSGSSYEQYFGPGTRLTVT.

This chain joins TRBV5-6 and TRBJ2-3, with D perhaps TRBD2 (7 bases). The CDR3 runs to 16 residues. The V end lost 4 bases, the J end lost 0 bases, and 15 bases lay between the germline ends. CDR1 is SGHDT and CDR2 is YYEEEE in the germline V gene. Written as DNA, the CDR3 is TGTGCCAGCAGCGGACTAGACAGGCGAAGCACAGATACGCAGTATTTT. It translates to CASSGLDRRSTDTQYF.

The rearrangement joins TRBV28 to TRBJ2-1, with a tentative D call TRBD1 (6 bases). The CDR3 extends over 20 amino acids. Between the trimmed V and J ends, which lost 5 bases and 0 bases, there was a span of 26 bases. Germline loops: CDR1 MDHEN, CDR2 SYDVKM. The CDR3, as DNA: TGTGCCAGCAGTACACAGGGTAGCTTGGGGCTGCGGGTCTCCTACAATGAGCAGTTCTTC. This codes for CASSTQGSLGLRVSYNEQFF.

The chain employs TRBV29-1 and TRBJ2-3; a possible D gene is TRBD2 (5 bases). The CDR3 sequence is 12 residues long. Between the trimmed V and J ends, which lost 3 bases and 3 bases, there was a span of 7 bases. Per the germline V gene, CDR1 is SQVTM and CDR2 is ANQGSEA. The CDR3 protein is CSVDGDTDTQYF. The CDR3 DNA sequence: TGCAGCGTTGACGGGGATACAGATACGCAGTATTTT.

This chain uses TRBV28 with TRBJ1-1; 7 nucleotides agree with TRBD1. The CDR3 runs to 14 residues. CDR1 and CDR2 (germline): MDHEN, SYDVKM. J gave up 1 base and V 2 bases, and 1 base lay outside the gene matches. The DNA of the CDR3 is TGTGCCAGCAGTTTACAGGGGGGGAACACTGAAGCTTTCTTT. Translating gives CASSLQGGNTEAFF.

The J gene is TRBJ2-3, the V gene TRBV7-2; 8 positions match TRBD2. Losses at the gene ends were 6 bases for V and 0 bases for J; bases not matched to a gene: 11. Germline CDR1 SGHTA, CDR2 FQGNSA. The CDR3 is made up of 17 amino acids. The CDR3 nucleotides read TGTGCCAGCAGTTCAAGCGGGAGTAGGTCTAGCACAGATACGCAGTATTTT. This translates into CASSSSGSRSSTDTQYF.

The chain joins TRBV5-1 to TRBJ1-4, with 10 bases aligning to TRBD1. The J segment lost 6 bases and the V segment lost 2 bases, leaving 4 bases of the junction unmatched. Germline CDR1 is SGHRS and CDR2 is YFSETQ. CDR3 length: 15 residues. The CDR3 nucleotides read TGCGCCAGCAGCTTTCAAGGGACAGGGGATGAAAAACTGTTTTTT. Residues: CASSFQGTGDEKLFF.

The chain joins TRBV6-5 to TRBJ1-1, with a tentative D call TRBD1 (5 bases). Germline V gene sequence: CDR1 MNHEY, CDR2 SVGAGI. CDR3 length: 15 amino acids. Trimming took 2 bases from V and 5 from J, leaving 15 bases between them. The DNA of the CDR3 is TGTGCCAGCAGTTACCAAGAACCAGGGAGGACTGAAGCTTTCTTT. The encoded protein is CASSYQEPGRTEAFF.

The J gene is TRBJ2-1, the V gene TRBV5-1, with 11 bases lining up with TRBD2. Germline-derived CDR1 and CDR2 are SGHRS and YFSETQ. The ends lost 5 bases at V and 0 bases at J; junction bases unmatched: 4. The CDR3 consists of 16 residues. For the CDR3, the DNA is TGCGCCAGCAGTAGCGGGGGGGCTAGCTCCTACAATGAGCAGTTCTTC. Residues: CASSSGGASSYNEQFF.

This CDR3 is CASIRANYGYTF. As DNA, the CDR3 is TGTGCCAGCATTCGCGCTAACTATGGCTACACCTTC. The chain combines TRBV7-2 with TRBJ1-2; D unclear. The V end was cut by 7 bases, the J end by 0 bases, with 6 bases between. Germline lookup yields CDR1 SGHTA and CDR2 FQGNSA. CDR3 length: 12 residues.

In this sample, this clone turned up a few times. This chain connects TRBV19 to TRBJ1-5; D unresolved. The CDR3 extends over 13 amino acids. The germline V and J ends were trimmed by 4 bases and 5 bases, with 9 bases remaining between them. Germline V CDR1 and CDR2: LNHDA, SQIVND (reference sequence). CDR3 sequence: CASSTLRDQPQHF. The CDR3 DNA reads as TGTGCCAGTAGTACCCTGAGGGATCAGCCCCAGCATTTT.

The chain recombines TRBV30 with TRBJ2-7, with TRBD1 matching 7 bases. Germline assignment: CDR1 GTSNPN and CDR2 SVGIG (reference sequence). The CDR3 length is 14 residues. V lost 3 bases, J lost 0 bases, and 5 bases stayed unmatched. CDR3 in amino acids: CAWRATGSSYEQYF. The CDR3 DNA is TGTGCCTGGAGGGCGACAGGGTCCTCCTACGAGCAGTACTTC. Drawing the rest from reference TRBV30 and TRBJ2-7, the complete variable domain is SQTIHQWPATLVQPVGSPLSLECTVEGTSNPNLYWYRQAAGRGLQLLFYSVGIGQISSEVPQNLSASRPQDRQFILSSKKLLLSDSGFYLCAWRATGSSYEQYFGPGTRLTVT.

The V and J genes are TRBV19 and TRBJ1-2; D unresolved. The CDR3 is made up of 16 amino acids. Germline CDR1 is LNHDA and CDR2 is SQIVND (reference sequence). V shed 7 bases and J shed 4 bases, with 22 bases lying between them. The CDR3 region has the DNA TGTGCCAGTACTCGAGGCGATCGGACTCCGGGCTATGGCTACACCTTC. Encoded protein: CASTRGDRTPGYGYTF.

V is TRBV27 and J is TRBJ1-3; maybe TRBD1 (6 bases). The CDR3 length is 15 residues. Germline CDR1 MNHEY, CDR2 SMNVEV (reference sequence). V lost 5 bases, J lost 0 bases, and 11 bases lay in between. CDR3 nucleotide sequence: TGTGCCAGCAGTGCACAGGGCATCTCTGGAAACACCATATATTTT. As protein: CASSAQGISGNTIYF.

This rearrangement joins TRBV13 to TRBJ2-1; 8 bases agree with TRBD1. CDR1 is PRHDT and CDR2 is FYEKMQ in the germline V gene (reference sequence). The V gene end was trimmed by 5 bases and the J gene end by 6 bases; junction bases not matched to a gene: 12. This CDR3 has 16 amino acids. CDR3 DNA: TGTGCCAGCAGCACCCAACGCTTCACAGGGGGCAATGAGCAGTTCTTC. As protein: CASSTQRFTGGNEQFF.

This chain uses TRBV2 with TRBJ2-1; the match to TRBD2 covers 7 bases. The V and J ends lost 7 bases and 8 bases, in that order; junction bases with no gene match: 5. The CDR3 is 12 residues long. Germline V CDR1 and CDR2: SNHLY, FYNNEI. CDR3 sequence: CASKGGPDEQFF. CDR3 nucleotides: TGTGCCAGCAAGGGAGGGCCGGATGAGCAGTTCTTC.